This T cell receptor beta chain was identified during a study of cytotoxic CD8 clonotypes in ibrutinib-treated CLL. Study as a whole: Overall, around 25 responses were partial and 2 complete; following median approximately 65 months, around 15 patients stayed remitted and around twelve progressed. Study-wide findings and caveats: Pretreatment clonality was elevated relative to age-matched healthy donors and paralleled circulating CD8+ T-cell counts.

Sequencing was performed with immunoSEQ multiplex PCR; in TCRdb, only in-frame clones are kept and a portion is missing. This table holds fewer than 400,000 clones, 67% found once. A word on this clone: Its antigen is not known.

Germline CDR1 and CDR2: SNHLY and FYNNEI. This CDR3 is 14 amino acids long. V was clipped by 7 bases and J by 1 base, with 11 bases between them. This specimen consisted of PBMCs, obtained after 36 months of ibrutinib treatment. This receptor was taken from a human donor with chronic lymphocytic leukemia. This chain links TRBV2 with TRBJ2-1; possibly TRBD1 or TRBD2 for D (5 bases each). The chain's CDR3 is CASNGRESYNEQFF. CDR3 bases: TGTGCCAGCAACGGCAGGGAGTCCTACAATGAGCAGTTCTTC.